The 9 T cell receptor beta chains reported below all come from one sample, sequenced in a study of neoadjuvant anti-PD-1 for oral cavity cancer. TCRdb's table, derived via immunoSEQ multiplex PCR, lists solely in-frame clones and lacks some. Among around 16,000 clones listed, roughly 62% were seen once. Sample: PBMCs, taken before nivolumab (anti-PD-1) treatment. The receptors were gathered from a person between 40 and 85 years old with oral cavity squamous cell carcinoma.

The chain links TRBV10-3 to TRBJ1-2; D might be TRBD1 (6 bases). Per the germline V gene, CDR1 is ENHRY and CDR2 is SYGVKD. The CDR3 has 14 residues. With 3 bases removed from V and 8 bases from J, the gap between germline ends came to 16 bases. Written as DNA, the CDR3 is TGTGCCATCAGTGATTCCGGGACAACGGTCGGCTACACCTTC. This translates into CAISDSGTTVGYTF.

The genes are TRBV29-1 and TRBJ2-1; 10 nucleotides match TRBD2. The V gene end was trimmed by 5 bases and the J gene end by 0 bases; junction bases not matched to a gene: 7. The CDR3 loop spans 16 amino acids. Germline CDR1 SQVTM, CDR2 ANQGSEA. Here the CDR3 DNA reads TGCAGCGTTTCTAGCGGGAGTATTAGCTCCTACAATGAGCAGTTCTTC. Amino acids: CSVSSGSISSYNEQFF.

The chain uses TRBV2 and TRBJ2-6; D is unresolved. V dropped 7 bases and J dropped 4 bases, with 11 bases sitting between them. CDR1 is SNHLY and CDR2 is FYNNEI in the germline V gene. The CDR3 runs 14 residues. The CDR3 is CASIIYAGANVLTF. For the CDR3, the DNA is TGTGCCAGCATCATTTATGCAGGGGCCAACGTCCTGACTTTC. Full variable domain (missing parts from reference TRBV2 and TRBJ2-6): EPEVTQTPSHQVTQMGQEVILRCVPISNHLYFYWYRQILGQKVEFLVSFYNNEISEKSEIFDDQFSVERPDGSNFTLKIRSTKLEDSAMYFCASIIYAGANVLTFGAGSRLTVL.

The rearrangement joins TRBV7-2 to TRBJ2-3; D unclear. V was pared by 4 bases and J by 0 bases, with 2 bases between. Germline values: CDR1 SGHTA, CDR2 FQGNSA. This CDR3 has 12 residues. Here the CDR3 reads CASSWSTDTQYF. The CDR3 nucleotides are TGTGCCAGCAGCTGGAGCACAGATACGCAGTATTTT.

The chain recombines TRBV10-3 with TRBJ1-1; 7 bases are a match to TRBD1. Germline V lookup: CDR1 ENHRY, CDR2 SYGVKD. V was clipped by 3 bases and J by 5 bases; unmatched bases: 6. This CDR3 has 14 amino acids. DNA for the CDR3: TGTGCCATCAGTGAACTGACAGGGAGGACTGAAGCTTTCTTT. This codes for CAISELTGRTEAFF.

The CDR3: CASSRTGYGYTF. As DNA, the CDR3 is TGTGCCAGCAGTAGGACAGGGTATGGCTACACCTTC. The V call is TRBV27, the J call TRBJ1-2; 8 bases map to TRBD1. The V segment lost 5 bases and the J segment 5 bases; nucleotides outside the gene matches: 1. Germline values: CDR1 MNHEY, CDR2 SMNVEV (reference sequence). The CDR3 length is 12 residues.

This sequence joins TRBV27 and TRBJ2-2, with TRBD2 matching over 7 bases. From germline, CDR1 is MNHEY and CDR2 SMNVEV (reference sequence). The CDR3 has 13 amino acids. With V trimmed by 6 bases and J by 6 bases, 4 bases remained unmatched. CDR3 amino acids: CASSRAGSGELFF. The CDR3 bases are TGTGCCAGCAGCCGAGCGGGGTCCGGGGAGCTGTTTTTT.

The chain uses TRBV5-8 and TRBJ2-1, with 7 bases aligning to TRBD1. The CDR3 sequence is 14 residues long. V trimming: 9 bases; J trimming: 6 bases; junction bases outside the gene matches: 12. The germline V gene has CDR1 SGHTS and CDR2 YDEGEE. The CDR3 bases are TGTGCCAACCCTCGACAGGGTCTCTTCAATGAGCAGTTCTTC. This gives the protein CANPRQGLFNEQFF. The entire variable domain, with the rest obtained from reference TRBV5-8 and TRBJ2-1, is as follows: EAGVTQSPTHLIKTRGQQATLRCSPISGHTSVYWYQQALGLGLQFLLWYDEGEERNRGNFPPRFSGRQFPNYSSELNVNALELEDSALYLCANPRQGLFNEQFFGPGTRLTVL.

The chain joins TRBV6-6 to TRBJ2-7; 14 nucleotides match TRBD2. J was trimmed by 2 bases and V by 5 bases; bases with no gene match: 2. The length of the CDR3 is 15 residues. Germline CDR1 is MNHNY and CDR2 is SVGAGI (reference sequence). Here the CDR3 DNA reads TGTGCCAGCAGTGGACTAGCGGGAGGCGCCTACGAGCAGTACTTC. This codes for CASSGLAGGAYEQYF.